A selection of T cell receptor beta chains follows, all from one sample in a study of regulatory T cells in long-lasting Graves disease. TCRdb reprocessed the multiplex PCR reads via MiXCR and lists one record per CDR3 protein. The data show 510,000 or so distinct CDR3 sequences, around 12% seen once. These same data were also listed under a study on T cells in Graves' hyperthyroidism and ophthalmopathy.

The sample was peripheral blood mononuclear cells (PBMCs), taken at new diagnosis, from a patient treated with antithyroid drugs. These TCRs come from a woman aged 25 to 39 with Graves disease. Both conserved end residues are part of each CDR3. The D gene is left open where the match is weak. Clone sizes are given selectively: once, few, many, or a class where the clone is expanded.

>TRBV4-2|TRBJ1-4|many|TRBD1
TGTGCCAGCAGCCCAGACAGGGATTTTGGAAAACTGTTTTTT
CASSPDRDFGKLFF
>TRBV5-8|TRBJ2-3|many|-
TGTGCCAGCAGCCAACAGGCTACCCCGCAGTATTTT
CASSQQATPQYF
>TRBV2|TRBJ2-1|many|TRBD2
TGTGCCAGCAGTGAAATTAGGCTAGCGGGCTCCAATGAGCAGTTCTTC
CASSEIRLAGSNEQFF
>TRBV24-1|TRBJ2-2|many|TRBD1
TGTGCCACCAGTGAGACAGGGACAACTGACACCGGGGAGCTGTTTTTT
CATSETGTTDTGELFF
>TRBV11-2|TRBJ1-2|few|TRBD1
TGTGCCAGCAGCTCAGGGACAGCCGCCGCTGGCTACACCTTC
CASSSGTAAAGYTF
>TRBV2|TRBJ2-1|many|TRBD2
TGTGCCAGCCGTTCTAGCGGGCGGTACAATGAGCAGTTCTTC
CASRSSGRYNEQFF
>TRBV27|TRBJ2-5|-|TRBD1
TGTGCCAGCAGACCGGGACAGGGGGGGACCCAGTACTTC
CASRPGQGGTQYF
>TRBV19|TRBJ2-1|many|-
TGTGCCAGTAGTAGAATAGCGGTTAGCTCCTACAATGAGCAGTTCTTC
CASSRIAVSSYNEQFF
>TRBV5-6|TRBJ2-7|-|TRBD1
TGTGCCAGCAGCTTGAACAGGGGAAGCTCCTACGAGCAGTACTTC
CASSLNRGSSYEQYF
>TRBV19|TRBJ1-1|many|-
TGTGCCAGTAGTATCGGGGGCCCGTATGAAGCTTTCTTT
CASSIGGPYEAFF
>TRBV20-1|TRBJ2-7|many|-
TGCAGTGCCCCTGTAGTTCTCTCTACCCCGTACTTC
CSAPVVLSTPYF
>TRBV11-2|TRBJ2-3|many|-
TGTGCCAGCAGCTTAGCCATCACAGATACGCAGTATTTT
CASSLAITDTQYF
>TRBV6-1|TRBJ1-3|-|-
TGTGCCAGCCACAGGGAGGCTGGAAACACCATATATTTT
CASHREAGNTIYF
>TRBV29-1|TRBJ1-1|many|-
TGCAGCGTTGTTGGAATAGGCGGCGCGAACACTGAAGCTTTCTTT
CSVVGIGGANTEAFF
>TRBV29-1|TRBJ1-2|many|-
TGCAGCGTTTTAAGTCCACCAGGATTGGGCTACACCTTC
CSVLSPPGLGYTF
>TRBV12-3/TRBV12-4|TRBJ2-7|many|-
TGTGCCAGCAGTTTAAAGGCCGCGGGCTACGAGCAGTACTTC
CASSLKAAGYEQYF
>TRBV4-1|TRBJ1-1|few|-
TGCGCCAGCAGCCCACGATTTCCGGGAGGCACTGAAGCTTTCTTT
CASSPRFPGGTEAFF
>TRBV5-1|TRBJ1-5|few|-
TGCGCCAGCAGCCTCAGTTACAATCAGCCCCAGCATTTT
CASSLSYNQPQHF
>TRBV19|TRBJ2-4|many|-
TGTGCCAGTAATGGACTAGCCAAAAACATTCAGTACTTC
CASNGLAKNIQYF
>TRBV19|TRBJ2-2|-|TRBD1
TGTGCCAGTACCTATTGGACAGGGGGGGGTTTGGCGCTGTTTTTT
CASTYWTGGGLALFF